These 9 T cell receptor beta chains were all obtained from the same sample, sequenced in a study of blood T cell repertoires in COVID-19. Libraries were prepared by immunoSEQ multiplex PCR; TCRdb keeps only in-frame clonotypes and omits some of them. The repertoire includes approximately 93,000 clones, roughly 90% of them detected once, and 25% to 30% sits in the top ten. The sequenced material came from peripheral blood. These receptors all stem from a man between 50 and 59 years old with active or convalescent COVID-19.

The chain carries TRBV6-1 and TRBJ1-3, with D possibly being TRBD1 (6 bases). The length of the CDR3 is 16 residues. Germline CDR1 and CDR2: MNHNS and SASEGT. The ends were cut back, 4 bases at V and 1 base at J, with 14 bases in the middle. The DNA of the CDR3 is TGTGCCAGCAGTGTGCGCGGACAGCCTTCTGGAAACACCATATATTTT. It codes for CASSVRGQPSGNTIYF.

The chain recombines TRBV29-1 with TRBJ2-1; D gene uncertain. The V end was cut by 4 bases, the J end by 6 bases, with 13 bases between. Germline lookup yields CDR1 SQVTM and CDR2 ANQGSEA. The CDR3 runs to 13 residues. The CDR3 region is CSVGNRLANEQFF. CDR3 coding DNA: TGCAGCGTTGGAAACCGACTCGCCAATGAGCAGTTCTTC.

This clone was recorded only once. The DNA of the CDR3 is TGTGCCACCAGCAGATACCGAACAGGCTACGAGCAGTACTTC. This sequence encodes CATSRYRTGYEQYF. The chain has TRBV15 and TRBJ2-7; D might be TRBD1 (5 bases). Trimming removed 2 bases at V and 3 bases at J, with 11 bases between. The length of the CDR3 is 14 residues. Germline V gene sequence: CDR1 LNHNV, CDR2 YYDKDF (reference sequence).

The CDR3 is CASSLAGQSPSTGSQYF. DNA for the CDR3: TGTGCCAGCAGCTTGGCGGGACAGAGTCCTAGCACAGGATCGCAGTATTTT. The V call is TRBV5-4, the J call TRBJ2-3, with 7 bases matching TRBD1. J was trimmed by 10 bases and V by 0 bases; bases with no gene match: 17. Per the germline V gene, CDR1 is SGHNT and CDR2 is YYREEE (reference sequence). The length of the CDR3 is 17 residues.

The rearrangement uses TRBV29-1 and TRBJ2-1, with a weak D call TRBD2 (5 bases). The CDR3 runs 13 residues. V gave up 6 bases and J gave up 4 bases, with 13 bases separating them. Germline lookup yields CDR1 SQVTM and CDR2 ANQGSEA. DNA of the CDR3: TGCAGCGTGATAGGAGGAGCGTACAATGAGCAGTTCTTC. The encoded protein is CSVIGGAYNEQFF.

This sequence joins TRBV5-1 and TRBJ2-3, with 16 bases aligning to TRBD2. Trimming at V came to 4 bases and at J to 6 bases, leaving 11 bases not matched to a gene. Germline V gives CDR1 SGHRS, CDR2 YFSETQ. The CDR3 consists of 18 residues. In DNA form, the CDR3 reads TGCGCCAGCAGCACGACCGGGACTAGCGGGAGGGCGTTTGATACGCAGTATTTT. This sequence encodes CASSTTGTSGRAFDTQYF.

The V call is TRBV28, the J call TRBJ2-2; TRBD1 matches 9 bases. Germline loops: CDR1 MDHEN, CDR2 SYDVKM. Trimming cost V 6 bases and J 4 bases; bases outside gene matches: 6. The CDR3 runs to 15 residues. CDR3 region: CASSRTGVATGELFF. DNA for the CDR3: TGTGCCAGCAGCCGGACAGGGGTCGCCACCGGGGAGCTGTTTTTT.

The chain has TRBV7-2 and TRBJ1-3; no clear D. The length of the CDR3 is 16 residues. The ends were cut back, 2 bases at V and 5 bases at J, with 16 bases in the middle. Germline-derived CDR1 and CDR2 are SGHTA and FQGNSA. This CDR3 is CASSLPPGNLRNTIYF. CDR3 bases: TGTGCCAGCAGCTTACCCCCCGGGAACTTACGAAACACCATATATTTT.

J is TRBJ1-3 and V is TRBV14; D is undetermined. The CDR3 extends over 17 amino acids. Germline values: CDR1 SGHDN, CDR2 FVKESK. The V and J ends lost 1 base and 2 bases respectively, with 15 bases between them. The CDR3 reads CASSQARLRAAGNTIYF. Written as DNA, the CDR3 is TGTGCCAGCAGCCAAGCCCGACTCCGAGCGGCTGGAAACACCATATATTTT.